These 26 T cell receptor beta chains originate from one sample sequenced in a study of vaccination and CD4 T cells after COVID-19. The Oncomine TCR Beta short-read assay generated sequence data from the DNA of cultured CD4+ T cells. TCRdb ran MiXCR on the PCR reads and lists one entry per CDR3 protein. The sample contains 15,000 to 19,000 distinct CDR3 sequences, 40% to 60% of which appear only once. Antigen specificity for these receptors is unknown. Treatment given: approximately nine-day PBMC culture with coronavirus spike peptide pools or control peptides (ViraFEST assay). The source material was CD4+ T cells from blood, cultured in vitro, sampled before SARS-CoV-2 vaccination. These receptors all come from a human donor who had recovered from COVID-19.

This clonotype has a handful of counts. This rearrangement joins TRBV5-1 to TRBJ1-5; tentative D call: TRBD1 (6 bases). V shed 0 bases and J shed 0 bases, with 7 bases lying between them. The CDR3 consists of 15 residues. Looked up from germline, CDR1 is SGHRS and CDR2 is YFSETQ. The CDR3: CASSLGTASNQPQHF. As DNA, the CDR3 is TGCGCCAGCAGCTTGGGGACAGCTAGCAATCAGCCCCAGCATTTT.

V is TRBV2 and J is TRBJ2-7, with 9 positions matching TRBD2. Per germline, CDR1 SNHLY and CDR2 FYNNEI. V trimming: 2 bases; J trimming: 5 bases; junction bases outside the gene matches: 4. The CDR3 is made up of 14 amino acids. The CDR3 sequence is CASSELAGVNEQYF. CDR3 bases: TGTGCCAGCAGTGAATTAGCGGGAGTGAACGAGCAGTACTTC.

V and J are TRBV6-2 or TRBV6-3 and TRBJ1-6; D may be TRBD1 (5 bases). CDR1 MNHEY and CDR2 SVGEGT come from the germline V gene. With 4 bases removed from V and 10 bases from J, the gap between germline ends came to 14 bases. The CDR3 length is 14 residues. CDR3: CASSLGTAASPLHF. The CDR3 DNA reads TGTGCCAGCAGTTTAGGGACCGCCGCATCACCCCTCCACTTT.

This clonotype was seen only a few times. This rearrangement joins TRBV27 to TRBJ1-1; weak D call: TRBD1 (5 bases). The CDR3 consists of 15 residues. The V and J ends lost 5 bases and 5 bases respectively, with 18 bases between them. Germline values: CDR1 MNHEY, CDR2 SMNVEV (reference sequence). Here the CDR3 DNA reads TGTGCCAGCAGTGCCAGGAGGGGAAGGGATACTGAAGCTTTCTTT. Amino acids: CASSARRGRDTEAFF.

In this sample, this clonotype turned up a few times. J is TRBJ1-6 and V is TRBV12-3 or TRBV12-4, with D hard to call. V was pared by 4 bases and J by 8 bases, with 9 bases between. The CDR3 spans 13 residues. As DNA, the CDR3 is TGTGCCAGCAGTTCCGAGAGGGATTCACCCCTCCACTTT. This encodes CASSSERDSPLHF.

J is TRBJ2-4 and V is TRBV12-3 or TRBV12-4; 10 bases are a match to TRBD1. Losses at the gene ends were 2 bases for V and 6 bases for J; bases not matched to a gene: 1. The CDR3 covers 14 residues. CDR3 sequence: CASSLRTGGNIQYF. CDR3 DNA sequence: TGTGCCAGCAGTTTACGGACAGGGGGAAACATTCAGTACTTC.

The CDR3 DNA reads TGTGCCAGCAGCCATACTAGCGGGAGAGATACGCAGTATTTT. Its protein product is CASSHTSGRDTQYF. The rearrangement joins TRBV27 to TRBJ2-3; 11 bases line up with TRBD2. The CDR3 totals 14 residues. Trimming cost V 6 bases and J 5 bases; bases outside gene matches: 4. Germline V gives CDR1 MNHEY, CDR2 SMNVEV (reference sequence).

This clonotype has a handful of counts. This chain uses TRBV20-1 with TRBJ2-2; D is tentatively TRBD1 or TRBD2 (5 bases each). From germline, CDR1 is DFQATT and CDR2 SNEGSKA (reference sequence). Trimming pared 0 bases from V and 5 bases from J, leaving 19 bases between. The CDR3 loop spans 17 amino acids. The CDR3 reads CSARDHSWGSGTGELFF. As DNA, the CDR3 is TGCAGTGCTAGAGACCATAGTTGGGGGAGCGGTACCGGGGAGCTGTTTTTT.

The chain links TRBV20-1 to TRBJ1-5, with D maybe TRBD1 (6 bases). CDR1 and CDR2 from the germline V gene are DFQATT and SNEGSKA (reference sequence). The CDR3 totals 13 residues. The germline V and J ends were trimmed by 5 bases and 3 bases, with 11 bases remaining between them. CDR3: CSAVDSTNQPQHF. The CDR3 DNA is TGCAGTGCTGTGGACAGTACCAATCAGCCCCAGCATTTT.

The chain recombines TRBV6-1 with TRBJ2-7, with TRBD1 identical over 7 bases. This CDR3 has 15 residues. Trimming took 4 bases from V and 1 from J; bases not matched to a gene: 7. Per the germline V gene, CDR1 is MNHNS and CDR2 is SASEGT. CDR3 sequence reads: CASSVDRVRSYEQYF. The CDR3 DNA follows: TGTGCCAGCAGTGTCGACAGGGTGAGGTCCTACGAGCAGTACTTC.

The chain employs TRBV30 and TRBJ2-3; D perhaps matches TRBD2 (5 bases). The CDR3 has 11 residues. In germline, CDR1 is GTSNPN, CDR2 SVGIG (reference sequence). CDR3 sequence: CAYGGTDTQYF. CDR3 nucleotides: TGTGCATACGGGGGCACAGATACGCAGTATTTT.

The chain combines TRBV20-1 with TRBJ2-2; TRBD2 matches at 13 bases. CDR3 length: 20 amino acids. Germline assignment: CDR1 DFQATT and CDR2 SNEGSKA (reference sequence). Trimming at V came to 2 bases and at J to 4 bases, leaving 16 bases not matched to a gene. The CDR3 region has the DNA TGCAGTGCTAGACCCCCTTTAGGACTAGCGGGAGCCCCGAGCACCGGGGAGCTGTTTTTT. This codes for CSARPPLGLAGAPSTGELFF.

There are a few counts of this clonotype. The chain recombines TRBV20-1 with TRBJ2-4; no clear D. This CDR3 is built from 13 residues. Trimming took 6 bases from V and 0 from J, leaving 9 bases between them. CDR1 DFQATT and CDR2 SNEGSKA come from the germline V gene (reference sequence). CDR3: CSAAAGAKNIQYF. For the CDR3, the DNA is TGCAGTGCGGCGGCCGGAGCCAAAAACATTCAGTACTTC.

The DNA of the CDR3 is TGCAGTGCCCACGACGGACTAGCGGGAGAGGCAGATACGCAGTATTTT. Translated, it gives CSAHDGLAGEADTQYF. The rearrangement uses TRBV20-1 and TRBJ2-3; 13 nucleotides match TRBD2. Germline CDR1 DFQATT, CDR2 SNEGSKA (reference sequence). V lost 6 bases, J lost 4 bases, and 10 bases stayed unmatched. The CDR3 has 16 residues.

The rearrangement uses TRBV5-1 and TRBJ2-7; D might be TRBD1 or TRBD2, each matching 7 bases. The CDR3 totals 13 residues. V lost 2 bases and J lost 4, with 10 bases in between. Germline V gives CDR1 SGHRS, CDR2 YFSETQ. CDR3: CASSFQGGYEQYF. CDR3 nucleotide sequence: TGCGCCAGCAGCTTCCAGGGGGGGTACGAGCAGTACTTC.

The chain uses TRBV27 and TRBJ1-5; the D is unclear. This CDR3 has 14 residues. Trimming took off 4 bases at V and 3 bases at J, with 10 bases between the two ends. In germline, CDR1 is MNHEY, CDR2 SMNVEV (reference sequence). DNA of the CDR3: TGTGCCAGCAGTTCCGGACTGAACAATCAGCCCCAGCATTTT. As protein: CASSSGLNNQPQHF.

The chain employs TRBV5-4 and TRBJ2-2, with 7 bases identical to TRBD1. Per germline, CDR1 SGHNT and CDR2 YYREEE (reference sequence). V lost 3 bases, J lost 0 bases, and 2 bases stayed unmatched. The CDR3 covers 15 residues. For the CDR3, the DNA is TGTGCCAGCAGCTCGACAGGGACGAACACCGGGGAGCTGTTTTTT. It is translated as CASSSTGTNTGELFF.

The chain combines TRBV4-3 with TRBJ1-1; D possibly corresponds to TRBD1 (6 bases). Germline loops: CDR1 LGHNA, CDR2 YSLEER. Trimming removed 2 bases from V and 4 bases from J, with 11 bases in between. The CDR3 has 14 residues. The chain's CDR3 is CASSQIGGGTEAFF. In DNA form, the CDR3 reads TGCGCCAGCAGCCAAATAGGGGGTGGCACTGAAGCTTTCTTT.

The chain links TRBV2 to TRBJ2-6; a weak D match, TRBD2 (6 bases). V gave up 0 bases and J gave up 3 bases, with 9 bases separating them. The CDR3 loop spans 16 amino acids. The germline gives CDR1 SNHLY, CDR2 FYNNEI. The CDR3 region has the DNA TGTGCCAGCAGTGAAGCGTTGGGACTTGGGGCCAACGTCCTGACTTTC. Its translation: CASSEALGLGANVLTF.

This clonotype was detected only a few times. This chain joins TRBV12-5 and TRBJ2-3, with no clear D. The CDR3 covers 13 residues. V was trimmed by 5 bases and J by 1 base, leaving 7 bases between them. CDR1 is LGHNT, CDR2 FRNRAP, per germline. In DNA form, the CDR3 reads TGTGCTAGTGGTAAAAGCGGCACAGATACGCAGTATTTT. This encodes CASGKSGTDTQYF.

By share of the sample, this clonotype is medium-sized (0.01 to 0.1%). J is TRBJ1-5 and V is TRBV20-1, with D possibly TRBD1 on 6 matching bases. The V gene lost 0 bases and the J gene lost 7 bases, with 10 bases spanning the gap. The germline V gene has CDR1 DFQATT and CDR2 SNEGSKA (reference sequence). The CDR3 contains 13 residues. This chain's CDR3 is CSARDGGGQPQHF. The CDR3 DNA reads TGCAGTGCTAGAGATGGGGGGGGCCAGCCCCAGCATTTT.

The genes are TRBV6-2 or TRBV6-3 and TRBJ1-5, with 8 nucleotides matching TRBD1. CDR1 and CDR2 from the germline V gene are MNHEY and SVGEGT. CDR3 size: 20 residues. V dropped 4 bases and J dropped 2; count of bases not matched to a gene: 19. CDR3 bases: TGTGCCAGCAGTTCTAAGTGGACAGGGTTTCCGGAATCGCGCAATCAGCCCCAGCATTTT. Translated: CASSSKWTGFPESRNQPQHF.

The V gene is TRBV6-1, the J gene TRBJ1-6, with 8 bases lining up with TRBD1. This CDR3 is 15 amino acids long. Germline V gene data show CDR1 as MNHNS and CDR2 as SASEGT. V lost 4 bases and J lost 9; bases outside the gene matches: 8. CDR3 protein: CASSVTGTGGSPLHF. In DNA, the CDR3 is TGTGCCAGCAGTGTAACCGGGACAGGAGGTTCACCCCTCCACTTT.

Details on this clonotype: The junction departs from germline at one end; a sequencing error may be responsible. V is TRBV30 and J is TRBJ1-3; TRBD1 matches at 10 bases. The CDR3 totals 14 residues. Germline-derived CDR1 and CDR2 are GTSNPN and SVGIG (reference sequence). The DNA for the CDR3 is TGCGCCTGGAGCCCGGGACAGGGGCCAAACACCATATATTTT. This codes for CAWSPGQGPNTIYF.

The table lists this clonotype with a few counts. This chain links TRBV20-1 with TRBJ2-2; perhaps TRBD1 as D (5 bases). This CDR3 has 15 residues. Germline-derived CDR1 and CDR2 are DFQATT and SNEGSKA (reference sequence). V was pared by 5 bases and J by 5 bases, with 18 bases between. CDR3 in amino acids: CSAPSVGQRTGELFF. The CDR3 DNA follows: TGCAGTGCTCCGTCGGTAGGACAAAGAACCGGGGAGCTGTTTTTT.

The gene calls are TRBV10-2 and TRBJ2-7; maybe TRBD2 (6 bases). Trimming stripped 0 bases from V and 0 bases from J, with 15 bases between. This CDR3 has 17 amino acids. Germline assignment: CDR1 WSHSY and CDR2 SAAADI. CDR3: CASSESYRAGSSYEQYF. The CDR3, as DNA: TGCGCCAGCAGTGAGTCGTATCGGGCGGGGAGCTCCTACGAGCAGTACTTC.